The present T cell receptor (beta chain) was sequenced within a study of T cell responses to AZD1222 COVID-19 vaccine. The CDR3 extends over 13 amino acids. Per the germline V gene, CDR1 is LNHDA and CDR2 is SQIVND (reference sequence). Trimming removed 10 bases at V and 5 bases at J, with 17 bases between. Generated by immunoSEQ multiplex PCR, the TCRdb table keeps only in-frame clones and is missing some. The table has 80,000 to 100,000 clones, 85% to 90% seen once. Researchers grouped second doses given at about 4 or about 12 weeks into one pool. Study results and limitations: Seropositive status at baseline applied to only six AZD1222 recipients. Most donors were white British, females outnumbered males, and clonal diversity was possibly underestimated. The peak T cell response came first, and repertoires were sampled only after it.

With respect to this clone: The antigen is undetermined.

The TCR was taken from an adult who received the AZD1222 COVID-19 vaccine. This rearrangement joins TRBV19 to TRBJ2-5, with a possible D match to TRBD2 (5 bases). The sample here was peripheral blood, taken 28 days after the second AZD1222 dose. CDR3 residues: CATTRALRETQYF. In DNA form, the CDR3 reads TGTGCCACAACTAGGGCCCTCCGGGAGACCCAGTACTTC.